The 2 T cell receptor beta chains below come from one sample, sequenced in a study of graft-versus-host responses after intestinal transplantation. The protocol was immunoSEQ multiplex PCR, while the TCRdb copy is restricted to in-frame clones and leaves out a portion. The data contain tens of thousands of clones, roughly nine tenths of them singletons. These TCRs are of unknown antigen specificity. The specimen comprised unstimulated CD4+ T cells sorted from spleen or lymph node cells, sampled before intestinal transplant. The receptors stem from a human donor who received an intestinal transplant.

This chain connects TRBV2 to TRBJ1-1; D remains ambiguous. CDR1 and CDR2 (germline): SNHLY, FYNNEI. V dropped 8 bases and J dropped 0 bases, with 10 bases sitting between them. This CDR3 comprises 13 residues. Here the CDR3 DNA reads TGTGCCAGCGAGAGAGTATTGAACACTGAAGCTTTCTTT. Encoded protein: CASERVLNTEAFF.

This chain uses TRBV6-1 with TRBJ1-1; D gene ambiguous. The length of the CDR3 is 15 residues. The V gene lost 0 bases and the J gene lost 4 bases, with 12 bases spanning the gap. Germline values: CDR1 MNHNS, CDR2 SASEGT. The CDR3: CASSEALSRSTEAFF. CDR3 bases: TGTGCCAGCAGTGAAGCGCTTTCACGGAGCACTGAAGCTTTCTTT.